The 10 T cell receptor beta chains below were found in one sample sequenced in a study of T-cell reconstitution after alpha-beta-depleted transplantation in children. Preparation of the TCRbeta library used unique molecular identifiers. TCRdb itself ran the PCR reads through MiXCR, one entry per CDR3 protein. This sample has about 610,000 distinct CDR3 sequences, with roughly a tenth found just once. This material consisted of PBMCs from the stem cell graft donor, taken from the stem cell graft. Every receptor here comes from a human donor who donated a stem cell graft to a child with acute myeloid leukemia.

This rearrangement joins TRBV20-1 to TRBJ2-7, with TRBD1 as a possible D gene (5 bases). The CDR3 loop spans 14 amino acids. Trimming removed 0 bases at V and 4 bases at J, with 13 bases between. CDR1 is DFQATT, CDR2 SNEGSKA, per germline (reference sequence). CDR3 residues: CSARDRVRVYEQYF. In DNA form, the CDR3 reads TGCAGTGCTAGAGACAGGGTCAGAGTATACGAGCAGTACTTC.

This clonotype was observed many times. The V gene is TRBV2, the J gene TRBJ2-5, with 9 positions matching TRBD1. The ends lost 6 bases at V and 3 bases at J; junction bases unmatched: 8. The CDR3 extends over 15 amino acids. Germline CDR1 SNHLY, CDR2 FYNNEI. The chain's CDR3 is CASRERDRAKETQYF. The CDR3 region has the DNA TGTGCCAGCAGAGAACGGGACAGGGCTAAAGAGACCCAGTACTTC.

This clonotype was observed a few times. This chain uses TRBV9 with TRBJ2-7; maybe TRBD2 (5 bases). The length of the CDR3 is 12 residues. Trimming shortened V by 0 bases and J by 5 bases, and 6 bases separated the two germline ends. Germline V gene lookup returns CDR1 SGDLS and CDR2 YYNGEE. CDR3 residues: CASSVGGDEQYF. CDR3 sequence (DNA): TGTGCCAGCAGCGTAGGGGGAGACGAGCAGTACTTC.

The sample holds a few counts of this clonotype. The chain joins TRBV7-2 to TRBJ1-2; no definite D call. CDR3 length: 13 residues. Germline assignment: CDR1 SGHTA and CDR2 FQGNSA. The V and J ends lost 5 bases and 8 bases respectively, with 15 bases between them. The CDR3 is CASSPRKSQGYTF. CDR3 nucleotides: TGTGCCAGCAGCCCAAGAAAGAGTCAGGGCTACACCTTC.

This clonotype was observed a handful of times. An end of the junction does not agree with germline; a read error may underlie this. The CDR3 sequence is CATAGGTGPTF. The CDR3 DNA reads as TGTGCCACTGCGGGGGGGACAGGGCCTACATTC. The rearrangement uses TRBV7-9 and TRBJ2-7, with D tentatively TRBD1 or TRBD2 (9 bases each). This CDR3 comprises 11 residues. Germline CDR1 is SEHNR and CDR2 is FQNEAQ (reference sequence).

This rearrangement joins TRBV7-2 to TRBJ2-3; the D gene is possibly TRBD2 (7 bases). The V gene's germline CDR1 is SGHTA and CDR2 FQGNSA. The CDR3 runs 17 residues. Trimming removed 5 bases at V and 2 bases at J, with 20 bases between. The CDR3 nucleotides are TGTGCCAGCAGCCCTAGGGGGGGTGAGATGGTCACAGATACGCAGTATTTT. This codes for CASSPRGGEMVTDTQYF.

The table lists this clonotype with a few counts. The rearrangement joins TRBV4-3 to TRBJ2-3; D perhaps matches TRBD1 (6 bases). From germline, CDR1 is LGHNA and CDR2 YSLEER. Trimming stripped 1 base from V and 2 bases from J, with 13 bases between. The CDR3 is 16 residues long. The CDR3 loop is CASSQGGLGNTDTQYF. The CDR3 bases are TGCGCCAGCAGCCAAGGGGGGCTAGGTAACACAGATACGCAGTATTTT.

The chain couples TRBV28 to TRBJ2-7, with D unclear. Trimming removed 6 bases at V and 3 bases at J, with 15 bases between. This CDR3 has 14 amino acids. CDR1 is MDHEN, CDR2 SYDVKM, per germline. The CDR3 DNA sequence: TGTGCCAGCAGCCTCGGGCGAACGGGCTACGAGCAGTACTTC. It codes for CASSLGRTGYEQYF.

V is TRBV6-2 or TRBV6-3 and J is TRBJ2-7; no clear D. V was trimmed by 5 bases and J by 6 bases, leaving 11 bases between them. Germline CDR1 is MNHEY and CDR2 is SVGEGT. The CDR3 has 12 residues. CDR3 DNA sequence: TGTGCCAGCAGTCTCGCGGCGCTCGAGCAGTACTTC. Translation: CASSLAALEQYF.

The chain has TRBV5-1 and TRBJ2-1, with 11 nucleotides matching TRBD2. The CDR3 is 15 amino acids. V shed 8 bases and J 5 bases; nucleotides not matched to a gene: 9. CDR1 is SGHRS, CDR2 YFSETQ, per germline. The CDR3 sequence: CASKTGLAANNEQFF. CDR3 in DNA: TGCGCCAGTAAAACGGGACTAGCGGCAAACAATGAGCAGTTCTTC.